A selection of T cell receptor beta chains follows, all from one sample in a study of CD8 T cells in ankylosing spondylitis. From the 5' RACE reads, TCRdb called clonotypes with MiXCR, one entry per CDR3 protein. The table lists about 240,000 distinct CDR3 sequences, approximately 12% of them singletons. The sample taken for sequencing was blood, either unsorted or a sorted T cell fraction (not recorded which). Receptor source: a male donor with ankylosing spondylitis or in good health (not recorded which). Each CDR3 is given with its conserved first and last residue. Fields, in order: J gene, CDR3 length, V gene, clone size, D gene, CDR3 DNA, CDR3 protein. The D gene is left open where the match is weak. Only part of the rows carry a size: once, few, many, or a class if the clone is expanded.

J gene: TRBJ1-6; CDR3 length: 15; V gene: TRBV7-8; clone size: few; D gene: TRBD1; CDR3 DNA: TGTGCCAGCAGCGCGGCCGGGACAGAGAATTCACCCCTCCACTTT; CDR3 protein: CASSAAGTENSPLHF
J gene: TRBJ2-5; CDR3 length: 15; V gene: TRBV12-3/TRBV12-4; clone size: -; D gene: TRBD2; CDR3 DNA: TGTGCCAGCAGTGCGACTAGCGGGGGGGCGGAGACCCAGTACTTC; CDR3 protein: CASSATSGGAETQYF
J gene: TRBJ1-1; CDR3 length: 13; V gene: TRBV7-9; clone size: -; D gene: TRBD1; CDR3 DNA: TGTGCCAGCGGCAGGGGGTTCGACACTGAAGCTTTCTTT; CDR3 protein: CASGRGFDTEAFF
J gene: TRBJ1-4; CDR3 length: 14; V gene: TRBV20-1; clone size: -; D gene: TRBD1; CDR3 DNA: TGCAGTGCTTATAGGCCGGGACAGGACCCAAACCTGTTTTTT; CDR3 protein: CSAYRPGQDPNLFF
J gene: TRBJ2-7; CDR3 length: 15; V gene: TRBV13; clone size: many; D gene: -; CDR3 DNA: TGTGCCAGCAGCTTAGGCGTCCTAGATACCTACGAGCAGTACTTC; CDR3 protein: CASSLGVLDTYEQYF
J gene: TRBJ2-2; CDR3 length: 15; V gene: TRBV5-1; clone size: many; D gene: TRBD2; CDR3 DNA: TGCGCCAGCAGGGGGACTAGCGGGAACACCGGGGAGCTGTTTTTT; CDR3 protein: CASRGTSGNTGELFF
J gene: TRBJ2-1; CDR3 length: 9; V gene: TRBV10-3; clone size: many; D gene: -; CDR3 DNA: TGTGCCACCGGGATGGAGCAGTTCTTC; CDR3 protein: CATGMEQFF
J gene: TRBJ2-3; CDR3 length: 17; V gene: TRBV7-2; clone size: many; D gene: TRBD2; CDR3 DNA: TGTGCCAGCAGCTTAAGCGGCAGCGGGAGGGCTCCAGATACGCAGTATTTT; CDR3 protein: CASSLSGSGRAPDTQYF
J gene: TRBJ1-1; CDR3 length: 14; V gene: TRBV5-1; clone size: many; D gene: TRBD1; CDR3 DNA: TGCGCCAGCAGCAGGGGGCTGGGGAACACTGAAGCTTTCTTT; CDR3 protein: CASSRGLGNTEAFF
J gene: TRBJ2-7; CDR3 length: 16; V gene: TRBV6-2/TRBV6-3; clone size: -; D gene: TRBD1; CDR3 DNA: TGTGCCAGCAGTTTCCCTCCGGGACAGCCAACTTACGAGCAGTACTTC; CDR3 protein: CASSFPPGQPTYEQYF
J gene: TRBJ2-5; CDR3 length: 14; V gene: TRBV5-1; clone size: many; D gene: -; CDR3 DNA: TGCGCCAGCAGCTTACAAGGGTTGAAAGAGACCCAGTACTTC; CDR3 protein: CASSLQGLKETQYF
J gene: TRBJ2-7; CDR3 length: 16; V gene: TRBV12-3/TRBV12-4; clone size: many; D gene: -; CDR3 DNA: TGTGCCAGCAGCTTAGGGACGGCTAGAAGCTCCTACGAGCAGTACTTC; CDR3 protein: CASSLGTARSSYEQYF
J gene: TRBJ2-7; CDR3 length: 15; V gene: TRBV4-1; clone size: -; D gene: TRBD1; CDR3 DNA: TGCGCCAGCAGCCAAGAGACAGGGGACACCTACGAGCAGTACTTC; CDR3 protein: CASSQETGDTYEQYF
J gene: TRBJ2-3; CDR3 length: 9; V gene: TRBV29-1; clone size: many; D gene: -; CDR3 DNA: TGCAGCGTTGATGATACGCAGTATTTT; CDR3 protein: CSVDDTQYF
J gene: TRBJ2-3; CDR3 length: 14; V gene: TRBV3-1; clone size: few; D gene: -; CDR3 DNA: TGTGCCAGCAGCCAAACGTTTAGCACAGATACGCAGTATTTT; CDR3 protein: CASSQTFSTDTQYF
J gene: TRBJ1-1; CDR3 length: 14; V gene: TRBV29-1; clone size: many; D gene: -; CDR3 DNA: TGCAGCGTTAAGGTGAGCGCAGGGAACACTGAAGCTTTCTTT; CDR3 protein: CSVKVSAGNTEAFF
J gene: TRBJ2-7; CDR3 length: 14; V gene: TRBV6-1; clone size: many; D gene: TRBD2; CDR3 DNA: TGTGCCAGCACTATTAGCGGGACCGCTCCCGAGCAGTACTTC; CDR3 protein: CASTISGTAPEQYF
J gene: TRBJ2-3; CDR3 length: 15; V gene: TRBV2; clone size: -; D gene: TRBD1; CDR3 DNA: TGTGCCAGCAGCAAAGGACAGGGATACACAGATACGCAGTATTTT; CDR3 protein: CASSKGQGYTDTQYF
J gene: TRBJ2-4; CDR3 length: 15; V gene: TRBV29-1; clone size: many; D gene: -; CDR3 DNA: TGCAGCGTTGAAGCACGGAGGGGCCCCAAAAACATTCAGTACTTC; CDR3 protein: CSVEARRGPKNIQYF
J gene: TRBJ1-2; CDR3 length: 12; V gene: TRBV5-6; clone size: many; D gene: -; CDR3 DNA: TGTGCCAGCAGCTTGGTAGGACACGGCTACACCTTC; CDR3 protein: CASSLVGHGYTF
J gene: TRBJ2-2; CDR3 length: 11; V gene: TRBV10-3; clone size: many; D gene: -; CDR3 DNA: TGTGCCATCAGCCAGACCGGGGAGCTGTTTTTT; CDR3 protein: CAISQTGELFF
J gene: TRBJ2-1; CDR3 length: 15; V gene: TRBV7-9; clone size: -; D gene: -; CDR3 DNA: TGTGCCAGCAGCTCCCCGGGGGACTCCTACAATGAGCAGTTCTTC; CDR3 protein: CASSSPGDSYNEQFF
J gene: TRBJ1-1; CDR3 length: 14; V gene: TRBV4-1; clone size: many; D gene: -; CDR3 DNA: TGCGCCAGCAGGGGACCTTTAAAGGGGACTGAAGCTTTCTTT; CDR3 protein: CASRGPLKGTEAFF
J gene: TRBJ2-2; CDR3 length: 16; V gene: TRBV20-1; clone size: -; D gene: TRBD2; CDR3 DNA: TGCAGTGCTAGAGAAGAAATAGCGGGAGACACCGGGGAGCTGTTTTTT; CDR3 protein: CSAREEIAGDTGELFF
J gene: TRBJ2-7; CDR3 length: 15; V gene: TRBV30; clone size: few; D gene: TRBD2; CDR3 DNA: TGTGCCTGGAGTGTGGGGACTACGAGGGAGGACGAGCAGTACTTC; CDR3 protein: CAWSVGTTREDEQYF
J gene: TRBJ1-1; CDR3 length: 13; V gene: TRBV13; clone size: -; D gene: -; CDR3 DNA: TGTGCCAGCAGCTTATGGGGTAACGCTGAAGCTTTCTTT; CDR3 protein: CASSLWGNAEAFF
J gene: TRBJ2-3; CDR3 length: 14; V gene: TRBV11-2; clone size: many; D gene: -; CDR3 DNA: TGTGCCAGCAGCTCCGCACTAGAGGTGGATACGCAGTATTTT; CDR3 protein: CASSSALEVDTQYF
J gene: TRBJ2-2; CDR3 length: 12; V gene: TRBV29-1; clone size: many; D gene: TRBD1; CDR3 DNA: TGCAGCGTGGGACAGGGTCCCGGGGAGCTGTTTTTT; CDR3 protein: CSVGQGPGELFF
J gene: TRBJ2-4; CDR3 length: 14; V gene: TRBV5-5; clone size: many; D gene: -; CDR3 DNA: TGTGCCAGCAGCTTACGACATAACGAAAACATTCAGTACTTC; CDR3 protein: CASSLRHNENIQYF
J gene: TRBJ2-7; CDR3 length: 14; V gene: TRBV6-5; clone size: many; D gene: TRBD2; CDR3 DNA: TGTGCCAGCAGGTTAACTAGCGGGAGCGGAGAGCAGTACTTC; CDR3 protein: CASRLTSGSGEQYF
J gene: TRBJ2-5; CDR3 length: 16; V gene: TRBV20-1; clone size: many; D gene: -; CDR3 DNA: TGCAGTGCTGGAAAGGGGGCTAGCGGCCAGCGAGAGACCCAGTACTTC; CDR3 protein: CSAGKGASGQRETQYF
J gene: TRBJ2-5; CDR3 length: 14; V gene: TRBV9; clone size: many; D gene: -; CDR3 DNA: TGTGCCAGCAGCGTAGGAAATAACCAAGAGACCCAGTACTTC; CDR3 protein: CASSVGNNQETQYF
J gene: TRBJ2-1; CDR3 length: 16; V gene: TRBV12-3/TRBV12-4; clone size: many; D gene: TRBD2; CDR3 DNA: TGTGCCAGCGATGTAGCGAATGCGGGAGGGCCCGATGAGCAGTTCTTC; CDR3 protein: CASDVANAGGPDEQFF
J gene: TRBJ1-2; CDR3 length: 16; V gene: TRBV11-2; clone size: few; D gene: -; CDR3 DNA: TGTGCCAGCAGCCTCGATTGGGTGCGGGGAGGCTATGGCTACACCTTC; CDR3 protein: CASSLDWVRGGYGYTF
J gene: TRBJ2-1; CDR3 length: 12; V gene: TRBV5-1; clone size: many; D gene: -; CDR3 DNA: TGCGCCAGCAGCTTGATCGGGAAGGAGCAGTTCTTC; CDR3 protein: CASSLIGKEQFF
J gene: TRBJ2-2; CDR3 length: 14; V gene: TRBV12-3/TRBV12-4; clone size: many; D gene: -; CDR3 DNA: TGTGCCAGCCGCCCAGGACGGAACACCGGGGAGCTGTTTTTT; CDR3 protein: CASRPGRNTGELFF
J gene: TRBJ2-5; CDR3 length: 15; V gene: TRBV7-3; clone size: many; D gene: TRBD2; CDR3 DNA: TGTGCCAGCAGCTTACTCGGGGGGGCTACAGAGACCCAGTACTTC; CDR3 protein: CASSLLGGATETQYF
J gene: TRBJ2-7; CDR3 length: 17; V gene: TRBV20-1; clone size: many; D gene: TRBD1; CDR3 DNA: TGCAGTGCTCGTAGCATATCCACCGGGACAGGGTCCTACGAGCAGTACTTC; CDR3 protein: CSARSISTGTGSYEQYF
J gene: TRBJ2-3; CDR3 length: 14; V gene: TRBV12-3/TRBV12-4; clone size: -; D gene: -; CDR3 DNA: TGTGCCAGCAGTGGGCCGGTAGCCACAGATACGCAGTATTTT; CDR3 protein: CASSGPVATDTQYF
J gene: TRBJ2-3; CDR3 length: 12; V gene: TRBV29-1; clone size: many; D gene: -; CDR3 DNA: TGCAGCGCCCGGAGACAGACAGATACGCAGTATTTT; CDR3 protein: CSARRQTDTQYF
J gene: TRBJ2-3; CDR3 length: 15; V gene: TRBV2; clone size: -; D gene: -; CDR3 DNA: TGTGCCAGCAGTGAATACTTTCGAATTACAGATACGCAGTATTTT; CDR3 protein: CASSEYFRITDTQYF
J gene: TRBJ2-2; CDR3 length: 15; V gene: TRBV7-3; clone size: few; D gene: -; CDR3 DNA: TGTGCCAGCAGCTTTAGCTCCCCGAACACCGGGGAGCTGTTTTTT; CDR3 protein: CASSFSSPNTGELFF
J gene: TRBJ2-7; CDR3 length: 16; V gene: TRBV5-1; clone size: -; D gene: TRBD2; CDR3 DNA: TGCGCCAGCAGCCCTTACGGACTAGCGGGAGACTACGAGCAGTACTTC; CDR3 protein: CASSPYGLAGDYEQYF
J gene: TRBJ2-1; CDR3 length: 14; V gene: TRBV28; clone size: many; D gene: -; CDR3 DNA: TGTGCCAGCAGTTGGACAGCCCAGTACAATGAGCAGTTCTTC; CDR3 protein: CASSWTAQYNEQFF
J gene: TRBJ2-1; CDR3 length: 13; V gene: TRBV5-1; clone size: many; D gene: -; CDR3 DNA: TGCGCCAGCAGTTCAGACGGGGGCAATGAGCAGTTCTTC; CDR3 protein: CASSSDGGNEQFF